This T cell receptor beta chain was captured in a study of prognosis after radiotherapy for stage I lung cancer (dated by TCRdb to the early 2020s). Regarding the research as a whole: Between April 2018 and January 2019, some 18 stage I NSCLC patients were enrolled in Nanjing, China. Distant metastases were developed by four of the 19 patients after SBRT, at a median of roughly 7 months, whereas no significant progression was observed in the other 15 patients. Approximately 13 patients had adenocarcinoma and about seven had squamous cell carcinoma as the tumor histology. Under 15 cases involved newly diagnosed primary stage I lung tumors, and roughly 5 involved oligometastatic NSCLC subsequent to surgical resection of the primary tumor. No patient received concurrent therapy alongside SBRT. All patients were considered medically inoperable, owing to comorbidities in about 13 and refusal of surgery in several. Image-guided IMRT or VMAT was used to deliver SBRT in 3 to 5 fractions at a biologically effective dose of at least 100 Gy. The study sequenced some 38 blood samples from 19 patients, one before and one after SBRT per patient. This study profiled peripheral blood TCR beta repertoires from stage I NSCLC patients before and after stereotactic body radiotherapy and linked the repertoires to distant failure. The cohort included about a dozen men and roughly 6 women, with a median age of approximately 74 years and a range of roughly 53 to 90 years.

The CDR3 measures 14 amino acids from cysteine to phenylalanine. Only CDR3 DNA remains: 42 bases, in frame from the first base. CDR1 ENHRY and CDR2 SYGVKD were looked up in the germline V gene. Relative to germline, V is missing 6 bases and J is missing 5 bases, with 10 bases of the junction outside any gene match. What the authors observed across the whole study: All reported P values were unadjusted for multiple comparisons. No determination of tumor specificity was made for expanded TCR clones. Post-SBRT Shannon entropy and its change from baseline were lower in patients who developed distant metastases; baseline Shannon entropy was not associated with metastases. TRBV and TRBJ usage frequencies reportedly varied with metastasis status, involving two V genes at baseline and ten or so V and two J genes after SBRT. After SBRT, the number of unique TCR clones decreased (median around 9,400 before versus some 7,000 after; Wilcoxon paired P=0.011). The study was limited by the small cohort and short follow-up, and independent validation of the study findings is required.

A history of other malignancies or of prior chemotherapy or radiotherapy was absent in all patients, and node-negative disease was shown on CT and PET/CT in all patients. Around 6 milliliters of peripheral venous blood were drawn into EDTA tubes at each of two time points. PBMCs were isolated by Ficoll-Paque Plus density-gradient centrifugation. Immediately after collection, samples were stored at -80 degrees C until analysis. Concerning this clonotype: Its antigen is not yet known. Base-call qualities are not available, and no considerably larger clone is one nucleotide away.

Two rounds of multiplex PCR were used to amplify the TCR beta CDR3 region from genomic DNA. The first PCR round used primers specific to each TRBV and TRBJ gene, and the primer sequences were filed in Chinese patent CN105087789A. Universal primers were used in the second PCR round. The Roche High Pure PCR Template Preparation Kit was used to extract genomic DNA from the frozen PBMCs. An Illumina HiSeq 3000 was used to sequence the libraries paired-end with 151 bp reads. The paper's processing steps were these. Raw reads lacking the multiplex PCR primer sequences were removed with CutAdapt. Using PEAR, the high-quality paired reads were merged into contigs. By alignment to reference sequences, MiXCR assigned TRB V, D and J gene segments to each contig. To remove sequencing errors, CDR3 sequences were clustered according to base quality and sequence similarity. Diversity was measured as Shannon entropy normalized by the natural log of productive TCR sequence number. Clonality was computed as one minus the ratio of Shannon entropy to the natural log of the number of unique clonotypes. Progression-free survival cut-offs for repertoire metrics were chosen using the Youden index of ROC curves, with analyses run in R 3.5.3. TCRdb ran its own pipeline on the public reads, namely fastp trimming at Q25 and MiXCR clone calling, and kept in-frame beta chains. Under each unique CDR3 protein, matching rows form one entry showing the most common genes and DNA. These V and J calls rely on TCRdb rather than the paper's analysis. The sample table shows approximately 8,200 distinct CDR3 sequences, and approximately 60% are seen once. Around 19% of the sample belongs to the ten largest clones.

This receptor chain uses TRBV10-3 and TRBJ2-7; the junction holds 7 bases that match TRBD1. The origin of this receptor is a donor over 45 with non-small cell lung cancer. The specimen comprised PBMCs, sampled before or after stereotactic body radiation therapy (not recorded which). The DNA is as follows: TGTGCCATCAGCGCAGGTCAGGGGGTCAACGAGCAGTACTTC. Its product reads: CAISAGQGVNEQYF.